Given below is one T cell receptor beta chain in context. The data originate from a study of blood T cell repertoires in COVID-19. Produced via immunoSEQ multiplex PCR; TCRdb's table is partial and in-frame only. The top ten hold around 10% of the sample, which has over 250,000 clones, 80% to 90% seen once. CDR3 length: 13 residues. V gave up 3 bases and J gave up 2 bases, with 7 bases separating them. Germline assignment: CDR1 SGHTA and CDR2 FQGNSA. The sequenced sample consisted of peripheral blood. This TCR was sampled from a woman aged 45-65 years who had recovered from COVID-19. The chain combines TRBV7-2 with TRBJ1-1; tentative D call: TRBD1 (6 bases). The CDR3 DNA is TGTGCCAGCAGCTTCGGGACAAACACTGAAGCTTTCTTT. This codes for CASSFGTNTEAFF.